This TCR beta chain is drawn from a study of regulatory T cells in long-lasting Graves disease. Regarding the study as a whole: Blood alone, not thyroid tissue, was studied.

Building the TCR beta libraries relied on iRepertoire HTBI primers, and CDR3 regions underwent Arm-PCR. TCRdb reprocessed the multiplex PCR reads via MiXCR and lists one record per CDR3 protein. The repertoire includes 200,000 to 250,000 distinct CDR3 sequences, roughly 19% of them detected once, and around 11% sits in the top ten. Time point indicated: newly diagnosed GD, antithyroid drugs for less than 3 months. PBMC-derived RNA was used for the TCR library. Concerning this clonotype: The antigen is undetermined.

This same sample was also part of a study on T cells in Graves' hyperthyroidism and ophthalmopathy.

The sequence was collected from a woman aged 25 to 39 with Graves disease. This specimen consisted of peripheral blood mononuclear cells (PBMCs), obtained at new diagnosis, from a patient treated with antithyroid drugs.

This chain's CDR3 is CASSATAEAFF. The CDR3 DNA reads TGTGCCAGCAGCGCAACAGCTGAAGCTTTCTTT. The chain employs TRBV2 and TRBJ1-1; D gene uncertain. The germline CDR1 and CDR2 sequences are SNHLY and FYNNEI. V was shortened by 6 bases and J by 6 bases, with 8 bases between the two germline ends. The CDR3 contains 11 residues.